These 26 T cell receptor beta chains came from one sample sequenced in a study of STAT5B mutations in CD4+ large granular lymphocyte leukemia (dated by TCRdb to 2021 to 2024). The library was built by means of the immunoSEQ multiplex PCR assay. TCRdb took over this immuneACCESS table, retaining in-frame rearrangements with V and J assigned. Such tables are incomplete; in checked studies, under half of the missing clones stem from an unresolved V gene, and the remainder is unexplained. The sample yields tens of thousands of clones; approximately 71% were counted once. The top ten clonotypes cover approximately 0.49% of the sample. The sample was CD4+ T cells from blood buffy coats. These receptors were taken from a human donor in good health.

The V call is TRBV11-2, the J call TRBJ2-1; 9 nucleotides agree with TRBD1. V shed 4 bases and J 9 bases; nucleotides not matched to a gene: 13. Germline assignment: CDR1 SGHAT and CDR2 FQNNGV. The CDR3 extends over 16 amino acids. The CDR3 reads CASSSPRDRVVGEQFF. The CDR3 nucleotides are TGTGCCAGCAGCTCACCTCGGGACAGGGTTGTCGGTGAGCAGTTCTTC.

The genes are TRBV6-5 and TRBJ2-7; D possibly corresponds to TRBD1 (5 bases). Trimming shortened V by 0 bases and J by 7 bases, and 13 bases separated the two germline ends. The germline V gene has CDR1 MNHEY and CDR2 SVGAGI. This CDR3 is 14 amino acids long. The CDR3 loop is CASSYSHRPWEQYF. DNA for the CDR3: TGTGCCAGCAGTTACTCTCACAGGCCTTGGGAGCAGTACTTC.

The genes are TRBV29-1 and TRBJ2-2; maybe TRBD1 (5 bases). CDR1 and CDR2 from the germline V gene are SQVTM and ANQGSEA. Trimming pared 4 bases from V and 5 bases from J, leaving 14 bases between. This CDR3 is 14 amino acids long. CDR3 protein: CSVGRYQGTGELFF. CDR3 sequence (DNA): TGCAGCGTTGGACGATATCAGGGTACCGGGGAGCTGTTTTTT.

V usage is TRBV28 and J usage is TRBJ2-7; D is undetermined. This CDR3 has 16 amino acids. The V end was cut by 4 bases, the J end by 2 bases, with 18 bases between. Per germline, CDR1 MDHEN and CDR2 SYDVKM. This chain's CDR3 is CASSWLRRLPTYEQYF. The CDR3 DNA reads as TGTGCCAGCAGTTGGCTTCGTAGACTTCCTACCTACGAGCAGTACTTC. The full variable domain, with the rest looked up from reference TRBV28 and TRBJ2-7, is DVKVTQSSRYLVKRTGEKVFLECVQDMDHENMFWYRQDPGLGLRLIYFSYDVKMKEKGDIPEGYSVSREKKERFSLILESASTNQTSMYLCASSWLRRLPTYEQYFGPGTRLTVT.

The genes are TRBV19 and TRBJ2-3; D is perhaps TRBD1 (6 bases). Deletions cut 6 bases from V and 1 base from J, with 8 bases between. Germline CDR1 is LNHDA and CDR2 is SQIVND (reference sequence). This CDR3 is 13 amino acids long. The CDR3 sequence is CASRRQGTDTQYF. The CDR3 DNA reads TGTGCCAGTAGACGACAGGGCACAGATACGCAGTATTTT.

The V gene is TRBV20-1, the J gene TRBJ2-7; a possible D gene is TRBD1 (6 bases). This CDR3 has 11 residues. The V gene lost 4 bases and the J gene lost 6 bases, with 10 bases spanning the gap. Per germline, CDR1 DFQATT and CDR2 SNEGSKA (reference sequence). The CDR3 DNA sequence: TGCAGTGCTATAACAGGGACCGAGCAGTACTTC. It specifies CSAITGTEQYF.

This clone has a handful of counts. One junction end disagrees with the germline gene, perhaps due to a read error. DNA of the CDR3: TGTGCTAGCAGCTTAGGTCAAAGAGAGACCCAGTACTTC. Encoded protein: CASSLGQRETQYF. The rearrangement links TRBV7-7 to TRBJ2-5, with D uncertain. The germline gives CDR1 SSHAT, CDR2 FNYEAQ (reference sequence). The CDR3 covers 13 residues.

This clone has a handful of counts. The rearrangement uses TRBV6-1 and TRBJ2-1; 10 bases agree with TRBD1. The V segment lost 7 bases and the J segment 7 bases; nucleotides outside the gene matches: 4. Per the germline V gene, CDR1 is MNHNS and CDR2 is SASEGT. The CDR3 has 13 amino acids. The DNA of the CDR3 is TGTGCCAGCACTTGGACAGGGGGTAATGAGCAGTTCTTC. Translating it yields CASTWTGGNEQFF.

The chain couples TRBV18 to TRBJ1-1; unclear D gene. The CDR3 loop spans 12 amino acids. V was trimmed by 2 bases and J by 8 bases, leaving 9 bases between them. From germline, CDR1 is KGHSH and CDR2 LQKENI. This chain's CDR3 is CASSPAVGEAFF. The CDR3 DNA sequence: TGTGCCAGCTCACCAGCGGTTGGAGAAGCTTTCTTT.

There are a few counts of this clone. This rearrangement joins TRBV13 to TRBJ1-2; TRBD1 is a possible D gene (6 bases). Germline-derived CDR1 and CDR2 are PRHDT and FYEKMQ (reference sequence). The V end was cut by 2 bases, the J end by 6 bases, with 10 bases between. This CDR3 contains 13 residues. This CDR3 reads CASSLLQGDGYTF. The CDR3 DNA follows: TGTGCCAGCAGCTTATTACAGGGTGATGGCTACACCTTC.

This chain joins TRBV27 and TRBJ2-1; D is ambiguous. V lost 8 bases, J lost 7 bases, and 6 bases lay in between. This CDR3 is 10 amino acids long. CDR1 MNHEY and CDR2 SMNVEV come from the germline V gene (reference sequence). CDR3 sequence reads: CASGRNEQFF. In DNA, the CDR3 is TGTGCCAGCGGGCGGAATGAGCAGTTCTTC.

The chain couples TRBV5-6 to TRBJ1-2; unclear D gene. Trimming removed 4 bases from V and 8 bases from J, with 12 bases in between. Germline CDR1 and CDR2: SGHDT and YYEEEE. The CDR3 is 12 amino acids. The CDR3 loop reads CASSRDGRGYTF. CDR3 DNA sequence: TGTGCCAGCAGCCGTGACGGGAGAGGCTACACCTTC.

The chain recombines TRBV6-1 with TRBJ2-7; TRBD1 agrees at 8 bases. The V gene's germline CDR1 is MNHNS and CDR2 SASEGT. CDR3 length: 13 residues. J lost 6 bases, V lost 1 base, and 2 bases had no gene match. The CDR3 coding sequence is TGTGCCAGCAGTGAAGGACAGGGGTCCGAGCAGTACTTC. This encodes CASSEGQGSEQYF.

The chain carries TRBV2 and TRBJ2-3, with 8 bases fitting TRBD2. V shed 6 bases, J shed 0 bases, and the junction held 8 bases outside the gene matches. The V gene's germline CDR1 is SNHLY and CDR2 FYNNEI. The CDR3 is made up of 16 amino acids. Here the CDR3 DNA reads TGTGCCAGCAGAGCTGGACTAGCAGGTAGCACAGATACGCAGTATTTT. Its protein product is CASRAGLAGSTDTQYF.

The V call is TRBV5-1, the J call TRBJ2-1; D unresolved. The CDR3 consists of 16 residues. Trimming removed 2 bases from V and 0 bases from J, with 12 bases in between. CDR1 SGHRS and CDR2 YFSETQ come from the germline V gene. CDR3 coding DNA: TGCGCCAGCAGCTTCGGATCCCTGAGCTCCTACAATGAGCAGTTCTTC. Protein: CASSFGSLSSYNEQFF.

The chain employs TRBV6-1 and TRBJ1-1; tentatively, D is TRBD1 (6 bases). This CDR3 contains 12 residues. CDR1 MNHNS and CDR2 SASEGT come from the germline V gene. V lost 5 bases to trimming and J lost 4 bases, with 8 bases between them. The CDR3 DNA follows: TGTGCCAGCAGTAACAGGGTCACTGAAGCTTTCTTT. This encodes CASSNRVTEAFF.

This clone showed up just a few times. The chain is built from TRBV6-5 and TRBJ1-1, with 9 bases lining up with TRBD1. The germline V gene encodes CDR1 MNHEY and CDR2 SVGAGI. Unmatched junction bases numbered 3, after V lost 6 bases and J lost 1 base. The CDR3 length is 14 residues. The CDR3: CASRKTGGNTEAFF. DNA of the CDR3: TGTGCCAGCAGAAAGACAGGGGGGAACACTGAAGCTTTCTTT.

V gene TRBV4-1 combines with J gene TRBJ1-4; 9 nucleotides agree with TRBD1. Looked up from germline, CDR1 is MGHRA and CDR2 is YSYEKL. This CDR3 has 17 residues. V trimming: 2 bases; J trimming: 8 bases; junction bases outside the gene matches: 12. The CDR3 loop is CASSQLATGQGIEKLFF. Written as DNA, the CDR3 is TGCGCCAGCAGCCAACTTGCGACGGGACAGGGAATCGAAAAACTGTTTTTT.

This clone appeared a few times. One end of the junction does not line up with germline, which may come from a read error. The V and J genes are TRBV30 and TRBJ1-2; D unclear. The germline V gene has CDR1 GTSNPN and CDR2 SVGIG (reference sequence). The CDR3 loop spans 11 amino acids. The CDR3 region has the DNA TGTGCCTGGAGTCCCCTTCAAGGGCAGTATTTC. As protein: CAWSPLQGQYF.

This clone was seen only a few times. V and J are TRBV18 and TRBJ1-2, with unresolved D. Trimming cost V 1 base and J 8 bases, with 14 bases left between them. The CDR3 totals 14 residues. The germline gives CDR1 KGHSH, CDR2 LQKENI. The chain's CDR3 is CASSPQDRSSGYTF. The CDR3 coding sequence is TGTGCCAGCTCACCACAGGACCGATCGTCGGGCTACACCTTC.

This clone turned up a few times. The chain employs TRBV7-9 and TRBJ1-2, with 7 positions matching TRBD1. The CDR3 spans 13 residues. CDR1 and CDR2 from the germline V gene are SEHNR and FQNEAQ (reference sequence). Trimming removed 5 bases from V and 3 bases from J; junction bases left unmatched: 3. CDR3 sequence (DNA): TGTGCCAGCAGCAACAGGGGTGACTATGGCTACACCTTC. Its protein product is CASSNRGDYGYTF.

This chain's CDR3 is CASNHRVANSYEQYF. In DNA form, the CDR3 reads TGTGCCAGCAACCACCGGGTCGCCAACTCCTACGAGCAGTACTTC. The chain joins TRBV28 to TRBJ2-7; D ambiguous. This CDR3 is built from 15 residues. CDR1 is MDHEN, CDR2 SYDVKM, per germline. Trimming shortened V by 7 bases and J by 0 bases, and 16 bases separated the two germline ends.

The chain is built from TRBV5-6 and TRBJ2-7; D gene unclear. Germline V gives CDR1 SGHDT, CDR2 YYEEEE. Trimming took 5 bases from V and 6 from J, leaving 12 bases between them. The CDR3 is 12 amino acids. For the CDR3, the DNA is TGTGCCAGCAGGTTACCCCCTGGCGAGCAGTACTTC. This sequence encodes CASRLPPGEQYF.

The chain employs TRBV5-8 and TRBJ2-5; D might be TRBD1 (5 bases). V was pared by 0 bases and J by 5 bases, with 14 bases between. The CDR3 has 15 amino acids. CDR1 SGHTS and CDR2 YDEGEE come from the germline V gene. CDR3: CASSLGQGRRETQYF. In DNA form, the CDR3 reads TGTGCCAGCAGCTTGGGGCAGGGAAGGCGTGAGACCCAGTACTTC.

This clone was detected once. The chain links TRBV9 to TRBJ1-1, with a possible D match to TRBD1 (5 bases). CDR3 length: 14 amino acids. Per the germline V gene, CDR1 is SGDLS and CDR2 is YYNGEE. V shed 4 bases and J shed 4 bases, with 14 bases lying between them. Here the CDR3 DNA reads TGTGCCAGCAGCCGTAATGTAGGGGCCACTGAAGCTTTCTTT. Protein sequence: CASSRNVGATEAFF.

The chain couples TRBV5-4 to TRBJ2-7; TRBD2 aligns across 7 bases. Losses at the gene ends were 4 bases for V and 4 bases for J; bases not matched to a gene: 11. Per the germline V gene, CDR1 is SGHNT and CDR2 is YYREEE (reference sequence). The CDR3 consists of 15 residues. CDR3 loop: CASSAAGVGLYEQYF. The CDR3 coding sequence is TGTGCCAGCAGCGCCGCGGGGGTGGGTCTTTACGAGCAGTACTTC.